The present T cell receptor beta chain was sequenced within a study of shared T cell receptors in the human thymus. Only in-frame clones appear in the TCRdb table, and some are missing; sequencing was by immunoSEQ multiplex PCR. Of hundreds of thousands of clones in the sample, more than 75% were seen once. This CDR3 is built from 14 residues. Germline trimming cut 3 bases from V and 6 bases from J; bases unmatched to any gene: 5. The germline V gene has CDR1 MDHEN and CDR2 SYDVKM. These records were also assigned to another study, of human thymus T cells. That paper notes: Healthy Finnish infants undergoing corrective surgery for congenital heart defects provided the donor material. Thymic resections from corrective heart surgery supplied the tissue. What appeared biased in thymic and blood repertoires was the usage of V and J genes. What related research reported was that thymic repertoires overlapped highly among unrelated individuals.

The TCR was taken from a boy under two years old with a congenital heart defect. The chain recombines TRBV28 with TRBJ1-1, with 9 bases lining up with TRBD1. What was sequenced was thymocytes. CDR3 nucleotide sequence: TGTGCCAGCAGTTTTCGGGACAGGGCCCCTGAAGCTTTCTTT. Residues: CASSFRDRAPEAFF. Complete variable domain (other parts from reference TRBV28 and TRBJ1-1): DVKVTQSSRYLVKRTGEKVFLECVQDMDHENMFWYRQDPGLGLRLIYFSYDVKMKEKGDIPEGYSVSREKKERFSLILESASTNQTSMYLCASSFRDRAPEAFFGQGTRLTVV.